This paragraph reports one T cell receptor beta chain. Its antigen is unknown. Profiled with immunoSEQ multiplex PCR; TCRdb holds only in-frame clones, not every one. The repertoire has almost 75,000 clones, around four fifths of them found once; the top ten carry 3%. This entry comes from a study of cytomegalovirus exposure and HLA in healthy donors. Per the germline V gene, CDR1 is KGHSH and CDR2 is LQKENI. V was shortened by 9 bases and J by 0 bases, with 15 bases between the two germline ends. This CDR3 has 15 amino acids. Study-level findings and limits: In a later analysis, first-cohort TCR clusters were found to tend to co-occur in the 90 to 150 validation repertoires. Many donors shared some public TCRs, even though most TCR sequences were rare.

This chain links TRBV18 with TRBJ2-1; D perhaps matches TRBD2 (6 bases). Specimen: PBMCs. The clonotype comes from a man aged 30 to 45 in good health and CMV-seronegative. The CDR3 region is CASCTGTGSYNEQFF. CDR3 in DNA: TGTGCCAGTTGCACCGGGACTGGCTCCTACAATGAGCAGTTCTTC.